This record concerns one T cell receptor (beta chain) sequence. The specificity of this receptor is unknown. The input lacks base qualities; no much larger clone sits a single base away. The data were obtained in a study of blood T cell repertoires in COVID-19 (dated by TCRdb to 2020 to 2021). Concerning the study at large: Samples from collaborators originated in the United States, Italy and Spain and spanned both the acute and convalescent phases of COVID-19. Sample metadata almost always included a de-identified subject ID, COVID-19 status, age in years and sex. The prospective study material was composed of cDNA or gDNA derived from T cells, B-cell-depleted T cells, or PBMCs. A freely available public database, intended as a resource for researchers studying the immune response to SARS-CoV-2, is where the repertoires were released. Subjects who had been exposed to COVID-19, were actively infected with it, or had recovered from it provided the deeply sampled blood TCRbeta repertoires that made up the dataset. HLA class I and class II types, where available, came from metadata supplied by the sample provider rather than from assay-based typing. Samples were obtained from the ongoing ImmuneRACE study (first 160 participants) and from approximately 1,200 subjects provided by 6 global collaborators. General conclusions and limits of the study: The quantity of clinical and demographic metadata differed by source and by participant and was supplied without curation.

The CDR3 sequence holds 16 residues, the cysteine and phenylalanine included. Only the CDR3 DNA stays, 48 bases, in frame from base 1. CDR1 LGHNA and CDR2 YSLEER are derived from the germline V gene. V lost 0 bases and J lost 3 bases; the stretch between them is 15 bases long. The immunoSEQ Assay, a bias-controlled multiplex PCR, was used to amplify TCRbeta CDR3 regions from genomic DNA. The published analysis was carried out like this. The number of nucleated cells in each sample was estimated by amplification of reference gene primers within the assay. To quantify the absolute abundance of each unique TCRbeta CDR3 rearrangement, sequence reads were collapsed and filtered. For each sample, productive Simpson clonality was calculated by taking the square root of Simpson's diversity index across productive rearrangements. The table was pulled from immuneACCESS by TCRdb, which kept in-frame rearrangements only. Such tables lose some clones; where checked, under half of the loss comes from unresolved V genes, and the rest has no known cause. V, J and clone size were drawn from that table, and D and trimming were deduced from the DNA. The sample yields approximately 90,000 clones; around 80% were counted once. The top ten hold approximately 51% of the sample.

Each collaborating institution followed its own protocols to collect whole blood in K2EDTA tubes. For TCRbeta analysis, collaborators shipped samples as frozen whole blood, isolated PBMCs, or DNA extracted from either of those sample types. Sample: peripheral blood. The sequence is built from TRBV4-3 and TRBJ2-7; TRBD1 is a weak D gene call, 7 bases matching. The TCR was taken from a human donor in a cohort sampled during active COVID-19. CDR3 protein: CASSQDPGQGGYEQYF. The DNA reads TGCGCCAGCAGCCAAGATCCCGGGCAGGGGGGCTACGAGCAGTACTTC.